These 16 T cell receptor beta chains were all obtained from the same sample, sequenced in a study of T cells in tumors after PD-1 blockade. TCRdb's table, derived via immunoSEQ multiplex PCR, lists solely in-frame clones and lacks some. This table has 60,000 to 75,000 clones, around 72% appearing once. This specimen was PBMCs, taken after anti-PD-1 treatment. The receptors were sampled from a human donor with basal cell carcinoma.

Only one count was recorded for this clone. This rearrangement joins TRBV27 to TRBJ2-1; 8 bases align to TRBD1. CDR1 and CDR2 (germline): MNHEY, SMNVEV (reference sequence). V trimming: 2 bases; J trimming: 6 bases; junction bases outside the gene matches: 3. This CDR3 comprises 14 residues. CDR3 sequence (DNA): TGTGCCAGCAGTTTAGGACAGGGTGGCAATGAGCAGTTCTTC. It codes for CASSLGQGGNEQFF.

This clone was seen a few times. This chain joins TRBV7-8 and TRBJ2-7; TRBD1 might be the D (6 bases). This CDR3 has 13 amino acids. V dropped 7 bases and J dropped 3 bases, with 13 bases sitting between them. Germline CDR1 is SGHVS and CDR2 is FQNEAQ. The CDR3 nucleotides read TGTGCCAGCACCGTCAGGGGCTACTACGAGCAGTACTTC. This gives the protein CASTVRGYYEQYF.

The V gene is TRBV27, the J gene TRBJ2-1, with TRBD2 matching 7 bases. This CDR3 has 15 residues. The V segment lost 2 bases and the J segment 9 bases; nucleotides outside the gene matches: 10. Germline CDR1 and CDR2: MNHEY and SMNVEV (reference sequence). Written as DNA, the CDR3 is TGTGCCAGCAGTTTAGGGGCGGGGGAATCCCCTGAGCAGTTCTTC. This translates into CASSLGAGESPEQFF.

The V call is TRBV3-1 (or the pseudogene TRBV3-2), the J call TRBJ1-5; D may be TRBD1 (5 bases). V was shortened by 1 base and J by 11 bases, with 9 bases between the two germline ends. The CDR3 runs to 12 residues. Germline V gene lookup returns CDR1 LGHDT and CDR2 YNNKEL (reference sequence). The CDR3 DNA follows: TGTGCCAGCAGCCAAGGGAAGGGGTCCCAGCATTTT. Translated: CASSQGKGSQHF.

The V call is TRBV6-5, the J call TRBJ2-7; D is unresolved. CDR3 length: 12 amino acids. The V end lost 8 bases, the J end lost 0 bases, and 8 bases lay between the germline ends. From germline, CDR1 is MNHEY and CDR2 SVGAGI. CDR3: CASSRASYEQYF. The CDR3 DNA follows: TGTGCCAGCTCCCGGGCCTCCTACGAGCAGTACTTC.

V and J are TRBV11-3 and TRBJ2-3, with 14 bases matching TRBD2. Trimming took 4 bases from V and 4 from J; bases not matched to a gene: 4. Per the germline V gene, CDR1 is SGHNT and CDR2 is YENEEA. The CDR3 runs 16 residues. The DNA of the CDR3 is TGTGCCAGCAGCTCCCGACTAGCGGGGGGGCCAGATACGCAGTATTTT. The encoded protein is CASSSRLAGGPDTQYF.

V gene TRBV6-6 combines with J gene TRBJ1-2, with a tentative D call TRBD1 (6 bases). There are 15 residues in the CDR3. Trimming left V 0 bases short and J 4 bases short, with 12 bases between. The germline CDR1 and CDR2 sequences are MNHNY and SVGAGI (reference sequence). The CDR3 DNA follows: TGTGCCAGCAGTTACTCGGACAGTCCGGGCTATGGCTACACCTTC. Amino acid sequence: CASSYSDSPGYGYTF.

This clone was found a few times. This chain connects TRBV4-1 to TRBJ1-1; D call uncertain. The V gene lost 0 bases and the J gene lost 6 bases, with 8 bases spanning the gap. Per the germline V gene, CDR1 is MGHRA and CDR2 is YSYEKL. The CDR3 is 13 amino acids. CDR3 region: CASSQDTSPEAFF. In DNA, the CDR3 is TGCGCCAGCAGCCAAGATACGAGTCCTGAAGCTTTCTTT.

This chain connects TRBV19 to TRBJ1-5; D not certain. Trimming stripped 5 bases from V and 0 bases from J, with 20 bases between. The germline gives CDR1 LNHDA, CDR2 SQIVND (reference sequence). The CDR3 runs to 18 residues. The CDR3 spells CASSAIPGYGNSNQPQHF. The CDR3 bases are TGTGCCAGTAGTGCCATCCCCGGCTATGGTAATAGCAATCAGCCCCAGCATTTT.

The chain employs TRBV7-9 and TRBJ2-7; the D gene is possibly TRBD1 (6 bases). The germline gives CDR1 SEHNR, CDR2 FQNEAQ (reference sequence). CDR3 length equals 14 residues. The V end lost 5 bases, the J end lost 0 bases, and 11 bases lay between the germline ends. CDR3 coding DNA: TGTGCCAGCAGCCAGGGACATACCTCCTACGAGCAGTACTTC. This translates into CASSQGHTSYEQYF.

This clone was seen more than once but under ten times. The V and J genes are TRBV10-1 and TRBJ2-7, with D possibly being TRBD2 (7 bases). Germline assignment: CDR1 WNHNN and CDR2 SYGVQD (reference sequence). Trimming shortened V by 6 bases and J by 3 bases, and 12 bases separated the two germline ends. The CDR3 spans 13 residues. The CDR3, as DNA: TGCGCCAGCAGACAGGGAGGGAACTACGAGCAGTACTTC. It encodes CASRQGGNYEQYF.

This clone was counted once. The chain couples TRBV6-5 to TRBJ1-1; no clear D gene. Trimming stripped 5 bases from V and 1 base from J, with 14 bases between. CDR3 length equals 15 residues. Germline V lookup: CDR1 MNHEY, CDR2 SVGAGI. The CDR3 region is CASSPGRNSNTEAFF. Written as DNA, the CDR3 is TGTGCCAGCAGTCCGGGGAGGAACTCGAACACTGAAGCTTTCTTT.

The gene calls are TRBV24-1 and TRBJ2-1, with unresolved D. Germline CDR1 and CDR2: KGHDR and SFDVKD. The CDR3 length is 13 residues. Trimming left V 3 bases short and J 5 bases short, with 7 bases between. This CDR3 reads CATSDPSNNEQFF. The DNA for the CDR3 is TGTGCCACCAGTGATCCTTCTAACAATGAGCAGTTCTTC.

V is TRBV6-5 and J is TRBJ1-1; D is undetermined. Trimming took 7 bases from V and 0 from J, leaving 9 bases between them. CDR3 length equals 13 residues. Germline-derived CDR1 and CDR2 are MNHEY and SVGAGI. The CDR3 sequence: CASIMLMNTEAFF. CDR3 in DNA: TGTGCCAGCATTATGTTGATGAACACTGAAGCTTTCTTT.

The chain employs TRBV12-3 or TRBV12-4 and TRBJ2-7, with D perhaps assigned TRBD1 or TRBD2 (5 bases each). CDR3 size: 12 residues. V shed 5 bases and J shed 4 bases, with 9 bases lying between them. DNA for the CDR3: TGTGCCAGCAGTACTAGGGGTTACGAGCAGTACTTC. Its protein product is CASSTRGYEQYF.

The chain recombines TRBV6-5 with TRBJ1-1; no clear D. Trimming took 5 bases from V and 1 from J, leaving 14 bases between them. Per germline, CDR1 MNHEY and CDR2 SVGAGI. CDR3 length equals 15 residues. This CDR3 reads CASSPQVEANTEAFF. Here the CDR3 DNA reads TGTGCCAGCAGTCCCCAGGTGGAGGCGAACACTGAAGCTTTCTTT.